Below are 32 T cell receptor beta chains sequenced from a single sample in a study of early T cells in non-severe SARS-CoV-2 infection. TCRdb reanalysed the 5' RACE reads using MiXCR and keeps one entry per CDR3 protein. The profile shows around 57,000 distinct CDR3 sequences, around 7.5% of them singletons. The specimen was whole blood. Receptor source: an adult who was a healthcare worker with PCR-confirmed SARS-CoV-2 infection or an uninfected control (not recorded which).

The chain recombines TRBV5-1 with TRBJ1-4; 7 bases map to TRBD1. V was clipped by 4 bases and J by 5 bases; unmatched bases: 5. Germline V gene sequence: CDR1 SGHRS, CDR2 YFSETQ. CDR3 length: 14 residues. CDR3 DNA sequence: TGCGCCAGCAGCGCAGGGGGATTGAATGAAAAACTGTTTTTT. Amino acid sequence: CASSAGGLNEKLFF.

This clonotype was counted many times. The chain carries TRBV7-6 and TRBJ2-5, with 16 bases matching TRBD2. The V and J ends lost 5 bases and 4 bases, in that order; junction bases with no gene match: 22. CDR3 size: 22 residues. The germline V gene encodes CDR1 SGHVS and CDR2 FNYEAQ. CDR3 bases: TGTGCCAGCAGCCTCCCCCGCGGGACTAGCGGGGGGGCCCGTTCTGGTGGAGAGACCCAGTACTTC. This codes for CASSLPRGTSGGARSGGETQYF.

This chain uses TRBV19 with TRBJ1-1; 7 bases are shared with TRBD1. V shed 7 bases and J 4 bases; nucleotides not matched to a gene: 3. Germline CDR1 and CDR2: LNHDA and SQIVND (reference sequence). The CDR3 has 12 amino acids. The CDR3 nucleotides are TGTGCCAGTACCACAGGGGCCACTGAAGCTTTCTTT. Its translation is CASTTGATEAFF.

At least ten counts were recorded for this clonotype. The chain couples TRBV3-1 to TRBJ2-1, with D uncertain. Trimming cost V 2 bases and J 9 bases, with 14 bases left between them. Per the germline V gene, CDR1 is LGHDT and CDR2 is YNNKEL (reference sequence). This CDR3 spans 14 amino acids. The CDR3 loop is CASSQWDRAGEQFF. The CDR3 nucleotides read TGTGCCAGCAGCCAATGGGATCGGGCAGGTGAGCAGTTCTTC.

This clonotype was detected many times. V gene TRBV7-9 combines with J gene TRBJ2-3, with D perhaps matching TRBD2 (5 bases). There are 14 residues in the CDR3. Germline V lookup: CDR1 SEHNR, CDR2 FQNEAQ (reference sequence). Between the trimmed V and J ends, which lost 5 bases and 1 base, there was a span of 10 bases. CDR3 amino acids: CASSRMGGTDTQYF. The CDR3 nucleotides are TGTGCCAGCAGCCGAATGGGAGGCACAGATACGCAGTATTTT.

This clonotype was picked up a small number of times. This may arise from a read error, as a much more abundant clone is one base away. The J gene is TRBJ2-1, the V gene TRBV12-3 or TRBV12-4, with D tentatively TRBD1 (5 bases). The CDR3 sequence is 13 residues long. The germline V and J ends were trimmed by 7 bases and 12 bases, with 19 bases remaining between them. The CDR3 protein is CASTPRQWIWQFF. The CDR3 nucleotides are TGTGCCAGCACCCCACGACAGTGGATATGGCAGTTCTTC.

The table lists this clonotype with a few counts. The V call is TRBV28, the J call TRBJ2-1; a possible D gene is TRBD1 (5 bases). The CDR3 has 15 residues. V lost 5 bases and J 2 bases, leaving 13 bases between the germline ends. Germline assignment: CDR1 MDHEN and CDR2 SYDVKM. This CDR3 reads CASSSRVVPYNEQFF. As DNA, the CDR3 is TGTGCCAGCAGTAGCAGGGTAGTCCCCTACAATGAGCAGTTCTTC.

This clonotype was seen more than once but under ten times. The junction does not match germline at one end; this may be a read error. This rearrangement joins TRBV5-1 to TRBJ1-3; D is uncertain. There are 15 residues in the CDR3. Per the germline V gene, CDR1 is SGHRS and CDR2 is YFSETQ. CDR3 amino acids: CAGSLELASGNTIYF. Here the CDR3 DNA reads TGCGCCGGCAGCTTGGAACTCGCCTCTGGAAACACCATATATTTT.

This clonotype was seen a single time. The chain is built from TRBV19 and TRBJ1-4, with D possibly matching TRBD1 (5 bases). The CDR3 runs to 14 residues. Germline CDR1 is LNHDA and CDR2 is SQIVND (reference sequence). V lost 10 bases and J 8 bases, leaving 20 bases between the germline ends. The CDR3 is CATLGTGTREKLFF. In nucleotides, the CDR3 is TGTGCCACCCTAGGAACGGGGACGAGGGAAAAACTGTTTTTT.

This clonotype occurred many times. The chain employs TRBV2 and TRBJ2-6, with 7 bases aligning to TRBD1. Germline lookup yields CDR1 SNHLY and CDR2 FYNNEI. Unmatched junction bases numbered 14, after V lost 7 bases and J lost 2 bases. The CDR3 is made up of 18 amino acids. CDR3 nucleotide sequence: TGTGCCAGCACCAACCTACGACAGGGTCTCACTGGGGCCAACGTCCTGACTTTC. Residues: CASTNLRQGLTGANVLTF.

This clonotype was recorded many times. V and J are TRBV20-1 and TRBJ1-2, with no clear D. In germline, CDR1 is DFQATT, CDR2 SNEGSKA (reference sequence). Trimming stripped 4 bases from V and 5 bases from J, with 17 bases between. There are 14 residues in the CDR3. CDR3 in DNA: TGCAGTGCTAAAGTCCCGGACGGACGTTATGGCTACACCTTC. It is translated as CSAKVPDGRYGYTF.

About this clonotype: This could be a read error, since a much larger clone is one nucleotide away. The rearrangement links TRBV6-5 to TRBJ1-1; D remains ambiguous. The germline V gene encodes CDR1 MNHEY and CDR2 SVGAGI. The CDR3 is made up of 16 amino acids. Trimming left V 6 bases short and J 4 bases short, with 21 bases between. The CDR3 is CASRRQIPAVSTEAFF. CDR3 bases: TGTGCCAGCAGACGCCAAATCCCGGCTGTGAGCACTGAAGCTTTCTTT.

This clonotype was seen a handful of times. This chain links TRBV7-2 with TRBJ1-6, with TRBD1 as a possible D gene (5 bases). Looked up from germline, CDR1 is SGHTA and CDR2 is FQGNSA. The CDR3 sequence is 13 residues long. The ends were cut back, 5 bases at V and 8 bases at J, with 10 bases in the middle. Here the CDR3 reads CASSDQGYSPLHF. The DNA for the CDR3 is TGTGCCAGCAGCGATCAGGGATATTCACCCCTCCACTTT. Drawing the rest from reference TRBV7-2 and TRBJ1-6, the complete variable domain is GAGVSQSPSNKVTEKGKDVELRCDPISGHTALYWYRQSLGQGLEFLIYFQGNSAPDKSGLPSDRFSAERTGGSVSTLTIQRTQQEDSAVYLCASSDQGYSPLHFGNGTRLTVT.

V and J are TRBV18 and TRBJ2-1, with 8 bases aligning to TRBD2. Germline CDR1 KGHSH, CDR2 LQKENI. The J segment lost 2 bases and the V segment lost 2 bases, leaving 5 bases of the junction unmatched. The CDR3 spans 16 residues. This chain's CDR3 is CASSPGTSGTYNEQFF. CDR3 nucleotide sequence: TGTGCCAGCTCACCAGGAACTAGCGGAACCTACAATGAGCAGTTCTTC.

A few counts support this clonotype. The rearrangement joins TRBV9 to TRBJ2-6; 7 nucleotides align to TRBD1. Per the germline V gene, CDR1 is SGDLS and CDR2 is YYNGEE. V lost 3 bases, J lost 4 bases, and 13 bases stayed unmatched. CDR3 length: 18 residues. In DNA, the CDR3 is TGTGCCAGCAGCGACCGACAGGGTCGTTTCTCCGGGGCCAACGTCCTGACTTTC. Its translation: CASSDRQGRFSGANVLTF.

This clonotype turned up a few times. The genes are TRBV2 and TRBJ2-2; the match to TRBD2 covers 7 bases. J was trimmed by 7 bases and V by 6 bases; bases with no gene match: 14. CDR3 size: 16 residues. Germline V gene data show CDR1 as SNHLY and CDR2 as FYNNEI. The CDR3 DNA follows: TGTGCCAGCAGCGCCGCGACTAGCCCCTTAGGCGGGGAGCTGTTTTTT. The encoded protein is CASSAATSPLGGELFF.

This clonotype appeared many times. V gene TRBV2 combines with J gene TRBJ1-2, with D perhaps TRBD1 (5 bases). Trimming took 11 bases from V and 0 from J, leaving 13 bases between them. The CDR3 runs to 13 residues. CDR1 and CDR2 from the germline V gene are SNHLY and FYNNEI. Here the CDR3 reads CAPGAVANYGYTF. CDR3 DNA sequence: TGTGCCCCTGGGGCGGTAGCTAACTATGGCTACACCTTC.

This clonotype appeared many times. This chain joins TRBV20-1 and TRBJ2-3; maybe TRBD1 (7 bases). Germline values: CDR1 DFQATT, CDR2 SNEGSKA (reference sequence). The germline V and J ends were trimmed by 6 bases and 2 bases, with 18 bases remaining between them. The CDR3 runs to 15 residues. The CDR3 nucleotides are TGCAGTGCCCCTATTCCAGGGGGGAACACAGATACGCAGTATTTT. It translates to CSAPIPGGNTDTQYF.

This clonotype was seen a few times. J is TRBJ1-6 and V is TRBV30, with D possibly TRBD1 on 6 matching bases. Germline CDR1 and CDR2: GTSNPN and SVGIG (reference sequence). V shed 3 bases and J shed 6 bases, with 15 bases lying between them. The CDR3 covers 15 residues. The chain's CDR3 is CAWSTGGQTNSPLHF. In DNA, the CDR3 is TGTGCCTGGAGCACGGGGGGACAAACTAATTCACCCCTCCACTTT.

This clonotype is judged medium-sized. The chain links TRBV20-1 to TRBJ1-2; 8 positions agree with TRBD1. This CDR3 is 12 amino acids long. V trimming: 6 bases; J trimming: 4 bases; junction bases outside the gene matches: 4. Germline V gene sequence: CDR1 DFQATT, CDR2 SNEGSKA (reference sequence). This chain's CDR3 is CSAPDRGYGYTF. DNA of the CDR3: TGCAGTGCACCCGACAGGGGCTATGGCTACACCTTC.

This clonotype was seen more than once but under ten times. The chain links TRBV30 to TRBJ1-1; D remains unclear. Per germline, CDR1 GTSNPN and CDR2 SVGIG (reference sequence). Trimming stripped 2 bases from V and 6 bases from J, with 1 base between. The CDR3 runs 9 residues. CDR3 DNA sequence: TGTGCCTGGAGTCCTGAAGCTTTCTTT. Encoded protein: CAWSPEAFF.

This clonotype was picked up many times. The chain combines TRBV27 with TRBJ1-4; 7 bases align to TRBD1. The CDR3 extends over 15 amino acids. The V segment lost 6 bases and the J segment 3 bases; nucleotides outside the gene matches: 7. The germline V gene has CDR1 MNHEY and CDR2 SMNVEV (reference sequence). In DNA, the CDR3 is TGTGCCAGCAGCTCCTACAGGGGTCCTAATGAAAAACTGTTTTTT. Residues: CASSSYRGPNEKLFF.

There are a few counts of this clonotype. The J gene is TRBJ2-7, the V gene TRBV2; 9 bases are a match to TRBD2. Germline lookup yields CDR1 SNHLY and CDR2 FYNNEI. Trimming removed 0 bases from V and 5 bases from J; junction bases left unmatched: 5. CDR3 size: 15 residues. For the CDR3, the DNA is TGTGCCAGCAGTGAAGCGCGGGCGGGAGGGCACGAGCAGTACTTC. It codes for CASSEARAGGHEQYF.

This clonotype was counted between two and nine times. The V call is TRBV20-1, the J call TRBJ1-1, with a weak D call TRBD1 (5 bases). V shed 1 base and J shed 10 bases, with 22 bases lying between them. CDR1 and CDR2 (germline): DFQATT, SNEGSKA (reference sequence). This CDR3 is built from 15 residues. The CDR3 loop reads CSARAVSGASTGAFF. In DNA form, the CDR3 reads TGCAGTGCTAGAGCTGTCTCCGGGGCCTCGACGGGAGCTTTCTTT.

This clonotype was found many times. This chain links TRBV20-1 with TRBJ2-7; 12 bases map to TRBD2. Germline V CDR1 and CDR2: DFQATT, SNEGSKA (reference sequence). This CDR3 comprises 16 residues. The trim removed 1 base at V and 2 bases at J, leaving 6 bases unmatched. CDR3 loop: CSARVQTSGGTYEQYF. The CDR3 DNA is TGCAGTGCTAGAGTCCAGACTAGCGGGGGTACCTACGAGCAGTACTTC.

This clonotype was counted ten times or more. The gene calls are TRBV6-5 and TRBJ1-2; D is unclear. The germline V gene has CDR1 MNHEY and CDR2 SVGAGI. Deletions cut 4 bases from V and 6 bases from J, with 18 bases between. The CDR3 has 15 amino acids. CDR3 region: CASSSTRLAGNGYTF. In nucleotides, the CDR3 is TGTGCCAGCAGTTCGACCAGGCTTGCGGGAAATGGCTACACCTTC.

CDR3 residues: CSARDPALYEQYF. The CDR3 DNA sequence: TGCAGTGCTAGAGATCCCGCGTTGTACGAGCAGTACTTC. The chain combines TRBV20-1 with TRBJ2-7; D is ambiguous. Trimming took off 0 bases at V and 4 bases at J, with 10 bases between the two ends. The CDR3 consists of 13 residues. The germline V gene has CDR1 DFQATT and CDR2 SNEGSKA (reference sequence).

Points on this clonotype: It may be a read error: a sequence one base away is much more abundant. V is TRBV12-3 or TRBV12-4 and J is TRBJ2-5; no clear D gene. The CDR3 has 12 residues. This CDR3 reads CASRQYEETQHF. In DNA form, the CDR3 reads TGTGCCAGCAGACAGTATGAAGAGACCCAGCACTTC.

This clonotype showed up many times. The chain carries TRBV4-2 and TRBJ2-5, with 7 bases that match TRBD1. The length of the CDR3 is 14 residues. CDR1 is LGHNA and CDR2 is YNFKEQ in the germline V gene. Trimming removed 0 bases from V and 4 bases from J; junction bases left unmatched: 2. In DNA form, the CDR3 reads TGTGCCAGCAGCCAAGATAGGGGGCCAGAGACCCAGTACTTC. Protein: CASSQDRGPETQYF.

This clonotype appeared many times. This CDR3 reads CSVEDAGWRNTEAFF. The CDR3 DNA reads TGCAGCGTTGAAGACGCAGGGTGGAGGAACACTGAAGCTTTCTTT. The chain uses TRBV29-1 and TRBJ1-1; maybe TRBD1 (5 bases). The CDR3 has 15 residues. CDR1 and CDR2 (germline): SQVTM, ANQGSEA. The V end was cut by 0 bases, the J end by 1 base, with 12 bases between.

In DNA, the CDR3 is TGTGCCAGCAGCCAAATGGCTTTTAATGAAAAACTGTTTTTT. Protein: CASSQMAFNEKLFF. The J gene is TRBJ1-4, the V gene TRBV7-9; D not resolved. CDR3 length: 14 amino acids. V was cut by 5 bases and J by 4 bases, with 11 bases left in between. Germline V CDR1 and CDR2: SEHNR, FQNEAQ (reference sequence).

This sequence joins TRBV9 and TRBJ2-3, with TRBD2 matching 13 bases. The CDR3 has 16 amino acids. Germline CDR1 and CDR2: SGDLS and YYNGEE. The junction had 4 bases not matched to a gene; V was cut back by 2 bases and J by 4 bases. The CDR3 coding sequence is TGTGCCAGCAGCGTTAGGACTAGCGGGGGTCCAGATACGCAGTATTTT. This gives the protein CASSVRTSGGPDTQYF.